The entry below describes one T cell receptor (beta chain). Its target is not known. Investigators amplified TCR beta CDR3 regions from RNA transcripts. First-round RT-PCR used HTBI primers; second-round multiplex PCR followed. Each CDR3 protein gets one entry after TCRdb re-called the multiplex PCR reads with MiXCR. The data show some 1.1 million distinct CDR3 sequences, 35% to 40% seen once. Germline values: CDR1 SEHNR, CDR2 FQNEAQ (reference sequence). The V and J ends lost 6 bases and 9 bases respectively, with 18 bases between them. This CDR3 region has 15 residues. These data are taken from a study of Graves' ophthalmopathy and Graves' hyperthyroidism. For the study at large: Stable hyperthyroidism denotes an absence of ophthalmopathy throughout 18 months of follow-up.

No donor had other autoimmune disease, uncontrolled infection, pregnancy or lactation. Study results and caveats: For separating ophthalmopathy from stable hyperthyroidism, a 13-signature model gave approximately 90% sensitivity and approximately 76% specificity. The authors also found most expanded thyroid clonotypes above 0.001 frequency in blood.

The sequence derives from an adult man with Graves' hyperthyroidism. The rearrangement links TRBV7-9 to TRBJ1-6, with a possible D match to TRBD1 (5 bases). The sequencing sample was made of peripheral blood or thyroid tissue (not recorded which). The CDR3 spells CASRLGAPRGSPLHF. In DNA form, the CDR3 reads TGTGCCAGCAGGCTTGGGGCCCCTCGAGGTTCACCCCTCCACTTT.